This passage covers 22 T cell receptor beta chains from one sample sequenced in a study of cytomegalovirus exposure and HLA in healthy donors (dated 2017 in TCRdb). Library construction relied on the immunoSEQ multiplex PCR assay. For the multiplex PCR, a mixture combining 60 forward primers for TCR Vbeta segments and 13 reverse primers for TCR Jbeta segments was used. TCRdb limited this immuneACCESS table to in-frame rearrangements with V and J called. A share of clones is missing; checked studies link under half to unresolved V genes, and the rest is unexplained. This sample lists under 150,000 clones; about 80% were detected once. Around 3.6% of the sample is taken by the ten largest. The sequenced sample was PBMCs. The receptors come from a woman in her thirties or forties in good health and CMV-seronegative.

The J gene is TRBJ2-5, the V gene TRBV19, with TRBD2 matching 11 bases. Germline CDR1 is LNHDA and CDR2 is SQIVND (reference sequence). V lost 9 bases, J lost 1 base, and 4 bases stayed unmatched. The CDR3 has 14 amino acids. For the CDR3, the DNA is TGTGCCAGACCCGGACTAGCGGGCCAAGAGACCCAGTACTTC. Amino acid sequence: CARPGLAGQETQYF.

This clone was seen once. The gene calls are TRBV15 and TRBJ2-7; unclear D gene. The germline V and J ends were trimmed by 0 bases and 0 bases, with 9 bases remaining between them. Looked up from germline, CDR1 is LNHNV and CDR2 is YYDKDF (reference sequence). The CDR3 is 15 residues long. The CDR3 spells CATSRDTARSYEQYF. In nucleotides, the CDR3 is TGTGCCACCAGCAGAGATACCGCGCGCTCCTACGAGCAGTACTTC.

This sequence joins TRBV28 and TRBJ2-7; 9 nucleotides match TRBD2. CDR3 length equals 18 residues. Germline-derived CDR1 and CDR2 are MDHEN and SYDVKM. The junction had 12 bases not matched to a gene; V was cut back by 3 bases and J by 0 bases. CDR3 protein: CASSFPLIVAGASYEQYF. The CDR3, as DNA: TGTGCCAGCAGTTTCCCCCTAATCGTAGCGGGGGCCTCCTACGAGCAGTACTTC.

This clone was observed a single time. The gene calls are TRBV5-1 and TRBJ2-7; D is unresolved. The CDR3 has 16 residues. CDR1 SGHRS and CDR2 YFSETQ come from the germline V gene. Deletions cut 0 bases from V and 5 bases from J, with 18 bases between. The CDR3: CASSLGVVGPYNEQYF. The DNA for the CDR3 is TGCGCCAGCAGCTTGGGGGTAGTGGGCCCGTACAACGAGCAGTACTTC.

The rearrangement links TRBV13 to TRBJ2-5; 10 nucleotides match TRBD1. The DNA end is a closer match to TRBJ2-7, so the J assignment may be wrong. The CDR3 is made up of 14 amino acids. CDR1 PRHDT and CDR2 FYEKMQ come from the germline V gene (reference sequence). The CDR3 DNA reads TGTGCCAGCAGCTCCTGGGACAGGGGTTACGAGCAGTACTTC. Protein sequence: CASSSWDRGYEQYF.

The chain has TRBV4-3 and TRBJ1-2, with D possibly matching TRBD1 (6 bases). V lost 0 bases to trimming and J lost 1 base, with 9 bases between them. The length of the CDR3 is 15 residues. The germline CDR1 and CDR2 sequences are LGHNA and YSLEER. CDR3 protein: CASSQEIQGNYGYTF. The CDR3 bases are TGCGCCAGCAGCCAAGAAATACAGGGTAACTATGGCTACACCTTC.

The CDR3 reads CATSRWGRGLNTEAFF. As DNA, the CDR3 is TGTGCCACCAGCAGGTGGGGCAGGGGTTTGAACACTGAAGCTTTCTTT. The V and J genes are TRBV15 and TRBJ1-1; tentative D call: TRBD1 (6 bases). Deletions cut 3 bases from V and 0 bases from J, with 14 bases between. This CDR3 is 16 amino acids long. CDR1 and CDR2 (germline): LNHNV, YYDKDF (reference sequence).

This chain uses TRBV9 with TRBJ1-2; D call uncertain. The V end lost 3 bases, the J end lost 4 bases, and 16 bases lay between the germline ends. CDR3 length: 15 residues. The germline V gene encodes CDR1 SGDLS and CDR2 YYNGEE. CDR3 bases: TGTGCCAGCAGCGCCCAACCGGGATATATCTATGGCTACACCTTC. It is translated as CASSAQPGYIYGYTF. Full variable domain (outside the CDR3, taken from reference TRBV9 and TRBJ1-2): DSGVTQTPKHLITATGQRVTLRCSPRSGDLSVYWYQQSLDQGLQFLIQYYNGEERAKGNILERFSAQQFPDLHSELNLSSLELGDSALYFCASSAQPGYIYGYTFGSGTRLTVV.

The rearrangement uses TRBV4-1 and TRBJ1-5; TRBD1 matches 7 bases. The trim removed 7 bases at V and 1 base at J, leaving 7 bases unmatched. The CDR3 length is 15 residues. The germline gives CDR1 MGHRA, CDR2 YSYEKL. CDR3 nucleotides: TGCGCCAGCACCGACAGGGATGGGAGCAATCAGCCCCAGCATTTT. Residues: CASTDRDGSNQPQHF.

This clone was seen at least ten times. The CDR3 DNA reads TGCGCCAGCAGCTCCCGACAGGGCGGATTGGACACTGAAGCTTTCTTT. Protein product: CASSSRQGGLDTEAFF. V is TRBV5-1 and J is TRBJ1-1; 7 bases map to TRBD1. The V gene's germline CDR1 is SGHRS and CDR2 YFSETQ. The V segment lost 3 bases and the J segment 3 bases; nucleotides outside the gene matches: 11. The CDR3 is 16 amino acids.

This chain's CDR3 is CASSGHGRKKNIQYF. CDR3 nucleotide sequence: TGTGCCAGCAGTGGACACGGGAGGAAAAAAAACATTCAGTACTTC. V and J are TRBV25-1 and TRBJ2-4; TRBD2 matches 7 bases. Germline CDR1 is MGHDK and CDR2 is SYGVNS. The V gene end was trimmed by 4 bases and the J gene end by 4 bases; junction bases not matched to a gene: 7. This CDR3 is 15 amino acids long.

The chain recombines TRBV29-1 with TRBJ2-5; TRBD1 agrees at 12 bases. Germline V CDR1 and CDR2: SQVTM, ANQGSEA. The CDR3 covers 15 residues. With 4 bases clipped from V and 5 bases from J, the junction kept 8 bases outside the gene matches. The CDR3 loop reads CSVGVGTGGAETQYF. CDR3 nucleotides: TGCAGCGTTGGGGTCGGGACAGGGGGCGCGGAGACCCAGTACTTC.

This clone was found a few times. The chain has TRBV28 and TRBJ1-5; D remains unclear. V dropped 3 bases and J dropped 0 bases, with 9 bases sitting between them. The CDR3 is 15 residues long. Germline CDR1 MDHEN, CDR2 SYDVKM. The CDR3 nucleotides read TGTGCCAGCAGTTTGGCCGGGATTAGCAATCAGCCCCAGCATTTT. It encodes CASSLAGISNQPQHF.

This chain connects TRBV5-6 to TRBJ2-5; 8 bases fit TRBD1. V lost 0 bases and J lost 5; bases outside the gene matches: 9. The CDR3 spans 16 residues. From germline, CDR1 is SGHDT and CDR2 YYEEEE. The CDR3 nucleotides are TGTGCCAGCAGCTTGGGCCCAGGGGGCCCTTGGGAGACCCAGTACTTC. Protein sequence: CASSLGPGGPWETQYF.

The CDR3 bases are TGTGCCAGCCGTCGGTCTAGCGGGAGGCGAGAGACCCAGTACTTC. Its translation: CASRRSSGRRETQYF. The chain carries TRBV6-5 and TRBJ2-5; the match to TRBD2 covers 11 bases. There are 15 residues in the CDR3. With V trimmed by 8 bases and J by 4 bases, 9 bases remained unmatched. Germline assignment: CDR1 MNHEY and CDR2 SVGAGI.

J is TRBJ1-3 and V is TRBV18; no definite D call. CDR3 length: 19 amino acids. The V end lost 2 bases, the J end lost 4 bases, and 24 bases lay between the germline ends. Germline CDR1 and CDR2: KGHSH and LQKENI. CDR3 nucleotides: TGTGCCAGCTCACCAATCCCGCCAGTAATCCTCTCGCTCGGAAACACCATATATTTT. Translating it yields CASSPIPPVILSLGNTIYF.

The V call is TRBV9, the J call TRBJ1-2, with D hard to call. The V end lost 0 bases, the J end lost 0 bases, and 12 bases lay between the germline ends. This CDR3 comprises 16 residues. CDR1 SGDLS and CDR2 YYNGEE come from the germline V gene. CDR3 sequence reads: CASSVGVYLTNYGYTF. In DNA form, the CDR3 reads TGTGCCAGCAGCGTAGGAGTATACCTAACTAACTATGGCTACACCTTC.

This sequence joins TRBV7-6 and TRBJ2-3, with TRBD2 identical over 11 bases. Germline V CDR1 and CDR2: SGHVS, FNYEAQ. Germline trimming cut 4 bases from V and 6 bases from J; bases unmatched to any gene: 12. This CDR3 is built from 17 residues. The CDR3 loop is CASSSKLSGRERDTQYF. CDR3 DNA: TGTGCCAGCAGCTCCAAACTTAGCGGGAGGGAGAGGGATACGCAGTATTTT.

This chain connects TRBV23-1 to TRBJ1-3; weak D call: TRBD1 (6 bases). TRBV23-1 is given ORF status, its function remaining uncertain. The ends were cut back, 9 bases at V and 0 bases at J, with 24 bases in the middle. This CDR3 region has 18 residues. CDR3 sequence (DNA): TGCGCCAGGGGACAAGACACTTTCCCCGAAACCTCTGGAAACACCATATATTTT. It is translated as CARGQDTFPETSGNTIYF.

This rearrangement joins TRBV4-1 to TRBJ2-7; 8 bases are shared with TRBD2. CDR3 length: 17 amino acids. Germline assignment: CDR1 MGHRA and CDR2 YSYEKL. After removal of 4 bases from V and 0 bases from J, the junction contained 11 bases not matched to a gene. The CDR3 here is CASSPLAQAGGSYEQYF. The DNA of the CDR3 is TGCGCCAGCAGCCCCTTGGCTCAGGCGGGAGGCTCCTACGAGCAGTACTTC.

The rearrangement links TRBV4-1 to TRBJ2-1, with 9 bases lining up with TRBD2. The CDR3 is 15 amino acids. V lost 4 bases, J lost 5 bases, and 6 bases stayed unmatched. Germline V gene data show CDR1 as MGHRA and CDR2 as YSYEKL. DNA of the CDR3: TGCGCCAGCAGCCCAGCGGGGGGACTCCACAATGAGCAGTTCTTC. Protein product: CASSPAGGLHNEQFF.

This clone appeared a few times. The rearrangement uses TRBV5-1 and TRBJ1-4; weak D call: TRBD1 (6 bases). Germline V gene sequence: CDR1 SGHRS, CDR2 YFSETQ. There are 14 residues in the CDR3. Deletions cut 2 bases from V and 6 bases from J, with 11 bases between. The CDR3 coding sequence is TGCGCCAGCAGCTTAGACAGGATGGATGAAAAACTGTTTTTT. Its translation: CASSLDRMDEKLFF. Complete variable domain (other parts from reference TRBV5-1 and TRBJ1-4): KAGVTQTPRYLIKTRGQQVTLSCSPISGHRSVSWYQQTPGQGLQFLFEYFSETQRNKGNFPGRFSGRQFSNSRSEMNVSTLELGDSALYLCASSLDRMDEKLFFGSGTQLSVL.